By share, the clone carrying this TCR beta chain ranks as medium-sized. Antigen: not known. Other DNA sequences in the same sample also yield this CDR3. This specimen belongs to a study of shared clonotypes between healthy human individuals. Germline lookup yields CDR1 SGHAT and CDR2 FQNNGV. The CDR3 spans 13 residues. Trimming cost V 5 bases and J 0 bases, with 7 bases left between them. The study's findings and limits: Clonotype sharing among donors likely depends on sequencing depth. Rarefaction demonstrated incomplete sorted-subset sequencing despite large depth.

Genomic DNA of every subset was divided equally among multiple immunoSEQ plates. Data came from immunoSEQ multiplex PCR; TCRdb stores just in-frame clones and leaves some out. The table has around 1 million clones, 76% seen once. Sequenced: memory CD4+ T cells sorted from blood. Subset specified: CD45RA-negative fraction. The clonotype originates from a man aged 18 to 30 in good health. The V and J genes are TRBV11-2 and TRBJ1-1, with D perhaps matching TRBD1 (5 bases). The chain's CDR3 is CASSTTVNTEAFF. DNA for the CDR3: TGTGCCAGCAGCACGACAGTGAACACTGAAGCTTTCTTT. Together with reference TRBV11-2 and TRBJ1-1, the CDR3 gives the full variable domain: EAGVAQSPRYKIIEKRQSVAFWCNPISGHATLYWYQQILGQGPKLLIQFQNNGVVDDSQLPKDRFSAERLKGVDSTLKIQPAKLEDSAVYLCASSTTVNTEAFFGQGTRLTVV.